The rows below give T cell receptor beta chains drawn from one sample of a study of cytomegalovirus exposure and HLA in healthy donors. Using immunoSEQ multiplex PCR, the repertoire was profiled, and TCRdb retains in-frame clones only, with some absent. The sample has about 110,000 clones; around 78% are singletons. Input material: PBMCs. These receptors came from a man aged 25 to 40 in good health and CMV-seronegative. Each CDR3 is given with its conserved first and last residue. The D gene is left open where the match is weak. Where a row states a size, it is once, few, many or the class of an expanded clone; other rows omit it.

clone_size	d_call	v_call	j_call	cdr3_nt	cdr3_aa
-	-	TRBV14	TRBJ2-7	TGTGCCAGCAGCCAGGGACTGGCCGCGTCGGTGCAGTACTTC	CASSQGLAASVQYF
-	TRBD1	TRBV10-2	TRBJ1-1	TGCGCCAGCAGTCGTCGGATAGACAGGGGGTTTGGGGACACTGAAGCTTTCTTT	CASSRRIDRGFGDTEAFF
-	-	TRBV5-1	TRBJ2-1	TGCGCCAGCAGCCTCGACCAGGGGCCGAGGTACAATGAGCAGTTCTTC	CASSLDQGPRYNEQFF
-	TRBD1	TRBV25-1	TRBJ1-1	TGTGCCAGCAGGCCCCCCCCAGGGACAGGGGGCTCGGTCACTGAAGCTTTCTTT	CASRPPPGTGGSVTEAFF
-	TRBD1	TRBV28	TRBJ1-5	TGTGCCAGCAGCAGACAGGGGGCAGGTGATCAGCCCCAGCATTTT	CASSRQGAGDQPQHF
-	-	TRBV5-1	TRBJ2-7	TGCGCCAGCAGCCAAGGGGATGGCTACGAGCAGTACTTC	CASSQGDGYEQYF
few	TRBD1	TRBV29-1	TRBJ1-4	TGCAGCGTTGAAGAACGCGGGACAGGGGAAACAACTAATGAAAAACTGTTTTTT	CSVEERGTGETTNEKLFF
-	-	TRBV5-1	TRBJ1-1	TGCGCCAGCAGACGCGGGGGAAACACTGAAGCTTTCTTT	CASRRGGNTEAFF
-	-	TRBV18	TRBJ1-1	TGTGCCAGCAAAGGGACATGGAACACTGAAGCTTTCTTT	CASKGTWNTEAFF
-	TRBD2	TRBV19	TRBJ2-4	TGTGCCAGTAGTAAAGCGGGAGGTCACATTCAGTACTTC	CASSKAGGHIQYF
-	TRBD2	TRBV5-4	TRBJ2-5	TGTGCCAGCAGGACTAGCGAACAAGAGACCCAGTACTTC	CASRTSEQETQYF
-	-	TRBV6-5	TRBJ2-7	TGTGCCAGCAAGGGCGGGGTCTCCTACGAGCAGTACTTC	CASKGGVSYEQYF
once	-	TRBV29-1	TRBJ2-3	TGCAGCGTCCCGCCCCAACTCGGCACAGATACGCAGTATTTT	CSVPPQLGTDTQYF